The T cell receptor beta chain described here comes from a study of cytomegalovirus exposure and HLA in healthy donors. Overall study: Prior work identified around 100 million unique TCR beta sequences in 150 million to 200 million T cells. Notes on the study in general: In vitro work confirmed that a few CMV-associated chains recognize CMV antigens.

PCR used 60 Vbeta primers and 13 Jbeta primers. Repertoires were generated with immunoSEQ multiplex PCR, while TCRdb's copy carries only in-frame clones and drops some. This sample's table reports some 48,000 clones. Regarding this clone: Its antigen is currently unknown.

Sequencing input: PBMCs. The source is a male donor in good health and CMV-seropositive.

CDR3: CASRPSGGRLTGELFF. CDR3 DNA sequence: TGTGCCAGCCGACCGAGCGGGGGGCGCTTAACCGGGGAGCTGTTTTTT. The chain couples TRBV19 to TRBJ2-2, with 9 bases fitting TRBD2. Per the germline V gene, CDR1 is LNHDA and CDR2 is SQIVND (reference sequence). V was pared by 9 bases and J by 5 bases, with 13 bases of the junction left unmatched. The length of the CDR3 is 16 residues.